This paragraph reports one T cell receptor (beta chain). What it binds is unknown. Tens of thousands of T cell genomes (approximately 0.2 ug DNA) went into each sorted-subset replicate. Only in-frame clones appear in the TCRdb table, and some are missing; sequencing was by immunoSEQ multiplex PCR. The sample gives more than 1,200,000 clones, 98% to 99% of which show up once; under 0.45% is in the top ten. Healthy HIV-negative adults without recent acute infections or vaccinations served as donors. These data originate in a study of shared clonotypes between healthy human individuals. Study-wide findings and caveats: Several donors held 5% to 5.5% of naive CD4 clonotypes in common. Generally, naive subsets came out with larger estimated richness than memory subsets.

Trimming stripped 5 bases from V and 2 bases from J, with 15 bases between. The CDR3 spans 15 residues. Germline lookup yields CDR1 SGHTA and CDR2 FQGNSA. Material: naive CD4+ T cells sorted from blood. Subset specified: CD45RA+ positively selected. This sequence joins TRBV7-2 and TRBJ2-5; D possibly matches TRBD1 or TRBD2 (5 bases each). The sequence was collected from a man aged 25 to 40 in good health. The CDR3 nucleotides read TGTGCCAGCAGCCCACAGAGAGGGGAACAAGAGACCCAGTACTTC. It yields the protein CASSPQRGEQETQYF.